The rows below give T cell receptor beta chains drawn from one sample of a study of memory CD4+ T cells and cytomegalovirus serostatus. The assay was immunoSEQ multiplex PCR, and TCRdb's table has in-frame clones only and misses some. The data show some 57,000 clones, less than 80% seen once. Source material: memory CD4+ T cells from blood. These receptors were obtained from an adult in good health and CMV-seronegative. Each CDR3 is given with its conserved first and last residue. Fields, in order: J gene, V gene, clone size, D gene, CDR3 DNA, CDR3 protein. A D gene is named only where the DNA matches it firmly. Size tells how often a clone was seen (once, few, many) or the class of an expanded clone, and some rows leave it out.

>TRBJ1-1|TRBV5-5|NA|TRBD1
TGTGCCAGCAGCTCTGAAGGGGGCCAGGTCCCCCTGGCTGAAGCTTTCTTT
CASSSEGGQVPLAEAFF
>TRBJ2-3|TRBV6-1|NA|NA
TGTGCCAGCAGTACTTTGTCCTTCCCCACGCAGTATTTT
CASSTLSFPTQYF
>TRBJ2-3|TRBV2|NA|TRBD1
TGTGCCAGCAGTGGGTCACAGGGGGCTGGGGTTACGCAGTATTTT
CASSGSQGAGVTQYF
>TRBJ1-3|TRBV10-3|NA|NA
TGTGCCATCAGTGATGGGGGGCAATCTGGAAACACCATATATTTT
CAISDGGQSGNTIYF
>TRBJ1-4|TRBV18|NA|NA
TGTGCCAGCTCCCCTAGACAGTTGGAAAATCTGTTTTTT
CASSPRQLENLFF
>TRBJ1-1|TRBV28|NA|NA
TGTGCCAGCAGTTTCATAACAGCAAACACTGAAGCTTTCTTT
CASSFITANTEAFF
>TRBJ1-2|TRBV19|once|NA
TGTGCCAGTAGTCTGGACTCTATTTATGGCTACACCTTC
CASSLDSIYGYTF
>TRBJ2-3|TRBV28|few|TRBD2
TGTGCCAGCAGCCAGCCGGGGGGTGGGGCAGATACGCAGTATTTT
CASSQPGGGADTQYF
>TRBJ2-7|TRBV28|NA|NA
TGTGCCAGCAGACCCTCCACAGGGAACTACGAGCAGTACTTC
CASRPSTGNYEQYF
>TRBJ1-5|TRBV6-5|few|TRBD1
TGTGCCAGCAGTTACTCGAGGGGGCATCAGCCCCAGCATTTT
CASSYSRGHQPQHF
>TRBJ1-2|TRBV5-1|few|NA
TGCGCCAGCAGCTGGAGCCAGACAGCTAACTATGGCTACACCTTC
CASSWSQTANYGYTF
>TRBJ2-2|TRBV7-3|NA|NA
TGTGCCAGCAGCTTAGAGGCTAGCCGGAACACCGGGGAGCTGTTTTTT
CASSLEASRNTGELFF
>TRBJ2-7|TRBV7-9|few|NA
TGTGCCAGCAGCCGACGGGGGTACGAGCAGTACTTC
CASSRRGYEQYF
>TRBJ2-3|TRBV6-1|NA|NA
TGTGCCAGCAGTGAAGGCCTGGGCTTTTCGGGGCAGTATTTT
CASSEGLGFSGQYF
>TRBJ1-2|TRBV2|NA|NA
TGTGCCAGCATACAAGAAACGATTGAACCCTCCACCTTC
CASIQETIEPSTF
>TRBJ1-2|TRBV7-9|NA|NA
TGTGCCAGCAGCTTAGCGTTTCCCGGCAGAACATATGGCTACACCTTC
CASSLAFPGRTYGYTF
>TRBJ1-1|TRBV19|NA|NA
TGTGCCAGTAGTATCGAACTTAACACTGAAGCTTTCTTT
CASSIELNTEAFF
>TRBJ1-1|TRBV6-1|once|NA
TGTGCCAGTGCCTTCCGGGGCGCGAACACTGAAGCTTTCTTT
CASAFRGANTEAFF
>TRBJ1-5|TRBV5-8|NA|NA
TGTGCCAGCAGCTTTTCGCACAGTACAAATCAGCCCCAGCATTTT
CASSFSHSTNQPQHF
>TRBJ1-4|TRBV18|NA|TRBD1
TGTGCCAGCTCATCGACAGGGGGTACTGAAAAACTGTTTTTT
CASSSTGGTEKLFF
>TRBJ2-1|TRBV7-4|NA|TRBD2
TGTGCCAGCAGCTTAGGGGTTAGCGGGAGAGACAATGAGCAGTTCTTC
CASSLGVSGRDNEQFF
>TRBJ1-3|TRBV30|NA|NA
TGTGCCTGGGGGACCCCTGGAAACACCATATATTTT
CAWGTPGNTIYF
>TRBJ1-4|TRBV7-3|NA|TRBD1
TGTGCCAGCAGCTTAGAAGGGGGCGGGGGCGAAAAACTGTTTTTT
CASSLEGGGGEKLFF
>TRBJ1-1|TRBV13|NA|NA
TGTGCCAGCAGCTACGGTGTAAACACTGAAGCTTTCTTT
CASSYGVNTEAFF
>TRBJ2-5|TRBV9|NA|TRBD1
TGTGCCAGCAGCACCCGACAGGGGGCGTTGGCGGAGACCCAGTACTTC
CASSTRQGALAETQYF
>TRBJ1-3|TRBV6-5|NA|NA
TGTGCCAGCAGTTACGAGAGAGGTTTCCCTGGAAACACCATATATTTT
CASSYERGFPGNTIYF
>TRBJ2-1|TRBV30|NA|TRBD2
TGTGCCTGGGCCCTAGCGGGAGTTTACTACAATGAGCAGTTCTTC
CAWALAGVYYNEQFF
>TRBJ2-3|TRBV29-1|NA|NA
TGCAGCGTTGGAGAGTCCCACAGAGATACGCAGTATTTT
CSVGESHRDTQYF
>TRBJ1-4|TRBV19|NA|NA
TGTGCCAGTAGTACGACAGCAACTAATGAAAAACTGTTTTTT
CASSTTATNEKLFF
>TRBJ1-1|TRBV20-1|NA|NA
TGCAGTGCTAGAGATATAGTTGCTTTCTTT
CSARDIVAFF
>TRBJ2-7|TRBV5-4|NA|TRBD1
TGTGCCAGCAGCTTGGAGCCGGGACAGGGCTACGAGCAGTACTTC
CASSLEPGQGYEQYF
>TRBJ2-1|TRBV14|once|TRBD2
TGTGCCAGCAGCCCGCAGCTGGGAGGGTACAATGAGCAGTTCTTC
CASSPQLGGYNEQFF
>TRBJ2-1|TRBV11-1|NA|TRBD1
TGTGCCAGCAGCTTAGGGGACAGAATCAATCCCAATGAGCAGTTCTTC
CASSLGDRINPNEQFF
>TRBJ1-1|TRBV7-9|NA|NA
TGTGCCAGCAGCTTACCGTTTAGGTTGGGGACTGAAGCTTTCTTT
CASSLPFRLGTEAFF
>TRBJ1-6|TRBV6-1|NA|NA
TGTGCCAGCAGTGAAGCAGGCGGGGGGAATTCACCCCTCCACTTT
CASSEAGGGNSPLHF
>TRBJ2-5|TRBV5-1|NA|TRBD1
TGCGCCAGCAGCGACGACAGGGCGGGAGAGACCCAGTACTTC
CASSDDRAGETQYF
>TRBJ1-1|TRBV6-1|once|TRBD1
TGTGCCAGCAGTGAAGGAAGGTTAGGACAGGGGTCCACTGAAGCTTTCTTT
CASSEGRLGQGSTEAFF
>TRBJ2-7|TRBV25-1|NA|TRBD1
TGTGCCAGCAGTGACTCGGGACAGCGTTACAGGTCCTACGAGCAGTACTTC
CASSDSGQRYRSYEQYF